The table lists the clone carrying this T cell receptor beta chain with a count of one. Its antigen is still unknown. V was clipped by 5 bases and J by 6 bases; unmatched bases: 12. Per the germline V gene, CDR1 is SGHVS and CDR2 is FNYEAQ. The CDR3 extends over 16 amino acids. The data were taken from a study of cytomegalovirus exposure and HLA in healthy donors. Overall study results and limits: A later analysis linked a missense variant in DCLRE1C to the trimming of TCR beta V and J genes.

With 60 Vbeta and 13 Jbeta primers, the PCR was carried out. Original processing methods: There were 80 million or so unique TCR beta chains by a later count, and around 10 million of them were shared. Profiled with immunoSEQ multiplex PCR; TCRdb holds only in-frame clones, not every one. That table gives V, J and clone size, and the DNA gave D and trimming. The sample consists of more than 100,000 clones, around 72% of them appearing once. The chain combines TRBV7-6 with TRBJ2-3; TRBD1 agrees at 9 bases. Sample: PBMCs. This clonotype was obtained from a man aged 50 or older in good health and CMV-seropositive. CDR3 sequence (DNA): TGTGCCAGCAGCCTCTTAGGGGGGACAGGGTTGGATACGCAGTATTTT. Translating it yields CASSLLGGTGLDTQYF.